What follows are 24 T cell receptor beta chains derived from one specimen sequenced in a study of blood T cell repertoires in COVID-19. Using immunoSEQ multiplex PCR, the repertoire was profiled, and TCRdb retains in-frame clones only, with some absent. This table has around 280,000 clones, 87% appearing once. The sample comprised PBMCs or T cells enriched from blood (not recorded which). These receptors all come from a woman between 40 and 55 years old who had recovered from COVID-19.

The genes are TRBV7-2 and TRBJ2-2; D gene ambiguous. CDR3 length: 14 amino acids. Germline CDR1 SGHTA, CDR2 FQGNSA. V was shortened by 7 bases and J by 0 bases, with 9 bases between the two germline ends. The CDR3 region has the DNA TGTGCCAGCAACAGACGCCCGAACACCGGGGAGCTGTTTTTT. Protein product: CASNRRPNTGELFF.

The chain uses TRBV7-9 and TRBJ2-7; TRBD1 matches 11 bases. Unmatched junction bases numbered 6, after V lost 5 bases and J lost 0 bases. Germline CDR1 reads SEHNR; CDR2 reads FQNEAQ (reference sequence). This CDR3 is built from 16 residues. The CDR3 is CASSLTGTGGSYEQYF. The CDR3 DNA follows: TGTGCCAGCAGCCTTACCGGGACAGGGGGCTCCTACGAGCAGTACTTC.

The chain links TRBV4-1 to TRBJ2-1; D is perhaps TRBD2 (6 bases). The V and J ends lost 4 bases and 6 bases respectively, with 16 bases between them. Germline V gene lookup returns CDR1 MGHRA and CDR2 YSYEKL. CDR3 size: 15 residues. CDR3 in DNA: TGCGCCAGCAGCCTTCGTCCCTGGGGAGGCAATGAGCAGTTCTTC. Protein: CASSLRPWGGNEQFF.

The chain joins TRBV29-1 to TRBJ1-2; a possible D gene is TRBD1 (6 bases). Germline V CDR1 and CDR2: SQVTM, ANQGSEA. V lost 4 bases, J lost 8 bases, and 11 bases lay in between. The CDR3 is 11 amino acids. For the CDR3, the DNA is TGCAGCGTTGGAGGGGGACGGGGCTACACCTTC. As protein: CSVGGGRGYTF.

V and J are TRBV7-2 and TRBJ2-2; D perhaps matches TRBD2 (5 bases). V lost 2 bases to trimming and J lost 6 bases, with 16 bases between them. The CDR3 totals 16 residues. In germline, CDR1 is SGHTA, CDR2 FQGNSA. CDR3 protein: CASSLYWTRAAGELFF. The DNA for the CDR3 is TGTGCCAGCAGCTTATATTGGACCCGAGCGGCCGGGGAGCTGTTTTTT.

V and J are TRBV15 and TRBJ1-5; D is perhaps TRBD1 (5 bases). Germline CDR1 reads LNHNV; CDR2 reads YYDKDF (reference sequence). V was trimmed by 1 base and J by 1 base, leaving 11 bases between them. The CDR3 sequence is 16 residues long. Here the CDR3 reads CATSRVGGVSNQPQHF. As DNA, the CDR3 is TGTGCCACCAGCAGAGTGGGGGGGGTGAGCAATCAGCCCCAGCATTTT.

CDR3 nucleotides: TGTGCCAGCAGCCCGAGGATTATATCAAATCAGCCCCAGCATTTT. Amino acids: CASSPRIISNQPQHF. The rearrangement uses TRBV5-8 and TRBJ1-5; D is undetermined. The CDR3 contains 15 residues. Trimming pared 4 bases from V and 4 bases from J, leaving 15 bases between. Germline values: CDR1 SGHTS, CDR2 YDEGEE.

About this clone: The junction departs from germline at one end; a sequencing error may be responsible. The rearrangement links TRBV19 to TRBJ2-5; TRBD2 matches 12 bases. Germline V CDR1 and CDR2: LNHDA, SQIVND (reference sequence). This CDR3 region has 16 residues. The CDR3 region is CASSIGLGLAGETQYF. The CDR3 bases are TGTGCCAGTAGCATAGGACTGGGACTAGCGGGAGAGACCCAGTACTTC. The full variable domain, rest sourced from reference TRBV19 and TRBJ2-5, is DGGITQSPKYLFRKEGQNVTLSCEQNLNHDAMYWYRQDPGQGLRLIYYSQIVNDFQKGDIAEGYSVSREKKESFPLTVTSAQKNPTAFYLCASSIGLGLAGETQYFGPGTRLLVL.

The rearrangement links TRBV28 to TRBJ1-2, with D tentatively TRBD1 (5 bases). Germline V CDR1 and CDR2: MDHEN, SYDVKM. The CDR3 is made up of 14 amino acids. Between the trimmed V and J ends, which lost 4 bases and 3 bases, there was a span of 12 bases. This CDR3 is CASSYGQGHYGYTF. Written as DNA, the CDR3 is TGTGCCAGCAGTTACGGGCAGGGCCACTATGGCTACACCTTC.

The genes are TRBV19 and TRBJ1-5; 8 bases align to TRBD1. Germline CDR1 LNHDA, CDR2 SQIVND (reference sequence). The length of the CDR3 is 15 residues. Trimming removed 3 bases from V and 4 bases from J; junction bases left unmatched: 5. The CDR3 loop reads CASSIQGAGNQPQHF. The CDR3 DNA follows: TGTGCCAGTAGTATCCAGGGGGCGGGAAATCAGCCCCAGCATTTT.

The chain has TRBV3-1 (or the pseudogene TRBV3-2) and TRBJ2-2; D might be TRBD1 (5 bases). The CDR3 covers 13 residues. Trimming removed 4 bases from V and 5 bases from J, with 8 bases in between. Germline loops: CDR1 LGHDT, CDR2 YNNKEL (reference sequence). The CDR3 protein is CASSPRDTGELFF. The CDR3 DNA is TGTGCCAGCAGCCCCAGGGATACCGGGGAGCTGTTTTTT.

Here the CDR3 DNA reads TGTGCCAGCAGTTACTCCAGTGCCGTAGAGACCCAGTACTTC. This sequence encodes CASSYSSAVETQYF. The genes are TRBV6-5 and TRBJ2-5; D uncertain. Trimming removed 0 bases at V and 4 bases at J, with 9 bases between. Germline loops: CDR1 MNHEY, CDR2 SVGAGI. The CDR3 runs 14 residues.

The rearrangement links TRBV6-5 to TRBJ2-3; TRBD2 agrees at 11 bases. The CDR3 contains 15 residues. Trimming removed 2 bases from V and 10 bases from J; junction bases left unmatched: 8. Germline values: CDR1 MNHEY, CDR2 SVGAGI. This chain's CDR3 is CASSYTSGGNGAQYF. The CDR3 coding sequence is TGTGCCAGCAGTTACACTAGCGGGGGAAATGGAGCGCAGTATTTT.

The rearrangement links TRBV19 to TRBJ2-7; 11 bases map to TRBD2. Germline V gene data show CDR1 as LNHDA and CDR2 as SQIVND (reference sequence). This CDR3 comprises 17 residues. The junction had 14 bases not matched to a gene; V was cut back by 5 bases and J by 5 bases. The CDR3 is CASSFSATSGSWDEQYF. DNA for the CDR3: TGTGCCAGTAGTTTCTCTGCAACTAGCGGGAGTTGGGACGAGCAGTACTTC.

The chain couples TRBV7-9 to TRBJ2-5; 10 nucleotides agree with TRBD1. Trimming took 6 bases from V and 5 from J; bases not matched to a gene: 9. CDR1 is SEHNR, CDR2 FQNEAQ, per germline (reference sequence). The CDR3 loop spans 15 amino acids. The CDR3 DNA is TGTGCCAGCAGGACCGGGACAGGGGTCGGTGAGACCCAGTACTTC. It encodes CASRTGTGVGETQYF.

The chain employs TRBV3-1 (or the pseudogene TRBV3-2) and TRBJ1-2; D is perhaps TRBD1 (6 bases). Between the trimmed V and J ends, which lost 4 bases and 0 bases, there was a span of 18 bases. There are 17 residues in the CDR3. Germline CDR1 reads LGHDT; CDR2 reads YNNKEL (reference sequence). This CDR3 is CASSLSEGQLSNYGYTF. For the CDR3, the DNA is TGTGCCAGCAGCCTCAGCGAGGGACAACTGTCTAACTATGGCTACACCTTC.

The chain couples TRBV7-3 to TRBJ2-1; 7 bases are a match to TRBD2. V shed 6 bases and J 5 bases; nucleotides not matched to a gene: 13. Germline CDR1 SGHTA, CDR2 FQGTGA. This CDR3 region has 16 residues. The CDR3, as DNA: TGTGCCAGCAGTCAACGTGGAGGGCGGGGGAACAATGAGCAGTTCTTC. This encodes CASSQRGGRGNNEQFF.

J is TRBJ2-7 and V is TRBV6-5; 10 nucleotides agree with TRBD2. The germline gives CDR1 MNHEY, CDR2 SVGAGI. The J segment lost 0 bases and the V segment lost 5 bases, leaving 4 bases of the junction unmatched. The CDR3 length is 15 residues. The CDR3 DNA sequence: TGTGCCAGCAGTCCTACTAGCGGGGTCTCCTACGAGCAGTACTTC. Protein product: CASSPTSGVSYEQYF.

V is TRBV12-3 or TRBV12-4 and J is TRBJ2-1; D gene uncertain. Deletions cut 11 bases from V and 2 bases from J, with 13 bases between. This CDR3 has 13 residues. The CDR3 protein is CACGLSTYNEQFF. The CDR3 bases are TGTGCCTGCGGATTATCCACCTACAATGAGCAGTTCTTC.

The V call is TRBV6-1, the J call TRBJ1-1; the match to TRBD1 covers 10 bases. The junction had 4 bases not matched to a gene; V was cut back by 2 bases and J by 4 bases. This CDR3 is built from 15 residues. Germline CDR1 reads MNHNS; CDR2 reads SASEGT. The CDR3 DNA is TGTGCCAGCAGTGAACCGGGACAGGGGAGCACTGAAGCTTTCTTT. It is translated as CASSEPGQGSTEAFF.

The rearrangement joins TRBV7-8 to TRBJ2-7, with D tentatively TRBD2 (6 bases). This CDR3 region has 14 residues. V dropped 2 bases and J dropped 3 bases, with 11 bases sitting between them. Germline CDR1 reads SGHVS; CDR2 reads FQNEAQ. Written as DNA, the CDR3 is TGTGCCAGCAGCTTAAACGGGAGAAACTACGAGCAGTACTTC. This gives the protein CASSLNGRNYEQYF. Complete variable domain (other parts from reference TRBV7-8 and TRBJ2-7): GAGVSQSPRYKVAKRGQDVALRCDPISGHVSLFWYQQALGQGPEFLTYFQNEAQLDKSGLPSDRFFAERPEGSVSTLKIQRTQQEDSAVYLCASSLNGRNYEQYFGPGTRLTVT.

This clone was found once. At the DNA level, this CDR3 is encoded by other sequences in the same sample as well. The V and J genes are TRBV5-4 and TRBJ2-3; 9 bases align to TRBD2. The CDR3 consists of 15 residues. CDR1 SGHNT and CDR2 YYREEE come from the germline V gene (reference sequence). V lost 0 bases to trimming and J lost 4 bases; unmatched junction nucleotides: 3. The CDR3 DNA is TGTGCCAGCAGCTTGGGGGGACTAGCAGCAGATACGCAGTATTTT. Encoded protein: CASSLGGLAADTQYF.

The chain couples TRBV9 to TRBJ1-1, with D tentatively TRBD1 (5 bases). Per the germline V gene, CDR1 is SGDLS and CDR2 is YYNGEE. V was trimmed by 4 bases and J by 0 bases, leaving 7 bases between them. The CDR3 is made up of 13 amino acids. The CDR3 nucleotides are TGTGCCAGCAGCCAGGGTGTGAACACTGAAGCTTTCTTT. Protein: CASSQGVNTEAFF.

CDR3 region: CASSTLLAPGNEQFF. In nucleotides, the CDR3 is TGTGCCAGTAGTACGTTACTAGCCCCAGGCAATGAGCAGTTCTTC. This chain links TRBV19 with TRBJ2-1; the D gene is possibly TRBD2 (6 bases). The CDR3 contains 15 residues. The germline V gene has CDR1 LNHDA and CDR2 SQIVND (reference sequence). Trimming cost V 4 bases and J 6 bases, with 16 bases left between them.